This T cell receptor (beta chain) was retrieved from a study of early T cells in non-severe SARS-CoV-2 infection (dated by TCRdb to the early 2020s). General notes on the study: Bulk RNA from unsorted whole blood was used for TCR sequencing, so alpha and beta chains could not be paired.

On the study overall, not on this receptor specifically: VDJdb matching was skewed toward anti-spike CD8 responses, so virus-specific expansions were likely underestimated and private and CD4 specificities were missed.

Note on this clonotype: Its antigen has not been determined. Nothing much larger sits one base from this clone, and base qualities are not available.

Set within a cohort of healthcare workers in London, UK, this nested case-control study involved weekly PCR testing of nasopharyngeal swabs along with blood sampling. Between 23 and 31 March 2020, the week of the UK lockdown, healthcare workers were enrolled and then followed up weekly for as long as 16 weeks. Library preparation employed 5' RACE. Sequencing relied on a NextSeq 500. The TCR library protocol attached unique molecular identifiers to individual cDNA molecules to correct for sequencing error and PCR bias. TCR alpha and beta chains were both sequenced, and the abundances of alpha and beta sequences in each sample were closely correlated with each other. The original methods were these. Decombinator V4 was used to perform V gene, J gene and CDR3 annotation of TCR sequences. Expanded TCRs were defined as changing significantly between any two time points under a Poisson model with p below 0.0001. TCR abundances were normalised to the total number of TCRs sequenced in each sample and reported as counts per million. TRAV1-2 paired with TRAJ12, TRAJ20 or TRAJ33 defined MAIT TCRs, while TRAV10 paired with TRAJ18 defined iNKT TCRs. VDJdb, accessed 1 November 2021, was searched for CMV, EBV and SARS-CoV-2 annotated TCRs, excluding TCRs annotated for multiple antigens. Using fastp at Q25 and MiXCR, TCRdb reprocessed the public reads and kept productive beta chains. Rows matching on CDR3 protein sequence are summarized as one entry with the most common DNA and genes. TCRdb assigned the V and J calls; the authors' analysis was not used. The sample table records more than 65,000 distinct CDR3 sequences; under 15% of these occur just once. The ten biggest clones cover about 5.2% of the sample.

From the germline V gene, CDR1 is SGHTA and CDR2 is FQGTGA. The germline V and J ends show losses of 5 bases and 6 bases respectively, and no gene match explains 4 bases of the junction. The CDR3 runs 13 amino acids, cysteine and phenylalanine included. The DNA shown is the 39-base CDR3, in frame from base 1. Material: whole blood. This receptor chain uses TRBV7-3 and TRBJ2-4, with 7 junctional bases fitting TRBD1. The source is an adult who was a healthcare worker with PCR-confirmed SARS-CoV-2 infection or an uninfected control (not recorded which). The CDR3 reads as follows: CASSAYRGNIQYF. The sequenced DNA is TGTGCCAGCAGCGCGTACAGGGGAAACATTCAGTACTTC.